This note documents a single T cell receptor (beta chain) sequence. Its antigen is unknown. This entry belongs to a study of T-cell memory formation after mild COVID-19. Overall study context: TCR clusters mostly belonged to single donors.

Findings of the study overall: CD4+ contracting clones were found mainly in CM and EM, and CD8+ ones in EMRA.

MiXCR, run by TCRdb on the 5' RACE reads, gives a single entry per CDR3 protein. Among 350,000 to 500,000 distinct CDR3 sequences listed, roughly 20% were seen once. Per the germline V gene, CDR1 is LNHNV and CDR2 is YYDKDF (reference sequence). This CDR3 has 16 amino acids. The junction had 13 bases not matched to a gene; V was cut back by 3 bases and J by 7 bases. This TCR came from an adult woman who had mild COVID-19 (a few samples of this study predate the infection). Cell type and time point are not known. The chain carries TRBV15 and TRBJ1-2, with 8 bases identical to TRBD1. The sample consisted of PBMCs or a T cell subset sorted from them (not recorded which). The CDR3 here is CATSSEPRGQGFGYTF. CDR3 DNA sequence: TGTGCCACCAGCAGTGAGCCCCGCGGACAGGGTTTTGGCTACACCTTC.